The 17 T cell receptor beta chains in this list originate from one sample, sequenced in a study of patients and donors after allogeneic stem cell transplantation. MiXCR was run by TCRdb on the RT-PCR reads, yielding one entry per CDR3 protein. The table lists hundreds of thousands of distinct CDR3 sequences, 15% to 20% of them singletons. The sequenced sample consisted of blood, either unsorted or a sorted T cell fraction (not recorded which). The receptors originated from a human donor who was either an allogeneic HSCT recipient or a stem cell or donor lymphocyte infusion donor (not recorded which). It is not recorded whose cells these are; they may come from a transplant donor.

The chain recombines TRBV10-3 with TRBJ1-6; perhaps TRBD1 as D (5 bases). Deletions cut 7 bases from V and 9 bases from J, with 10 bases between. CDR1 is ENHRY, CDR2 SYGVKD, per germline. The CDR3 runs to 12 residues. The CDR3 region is CAIIAGGSPLHF. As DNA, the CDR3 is TGTGCCATCATCGCCGGGGGTTCACCCCTCCACTTT.

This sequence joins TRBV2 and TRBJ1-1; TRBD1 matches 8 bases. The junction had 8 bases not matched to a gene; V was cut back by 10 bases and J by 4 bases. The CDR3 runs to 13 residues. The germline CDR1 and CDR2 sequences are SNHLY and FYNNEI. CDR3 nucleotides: TGTGCCACCACCAGGGGGCTTGGCACTGAAGCTTTCTTT. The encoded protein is CATTRGLGTEAFF.

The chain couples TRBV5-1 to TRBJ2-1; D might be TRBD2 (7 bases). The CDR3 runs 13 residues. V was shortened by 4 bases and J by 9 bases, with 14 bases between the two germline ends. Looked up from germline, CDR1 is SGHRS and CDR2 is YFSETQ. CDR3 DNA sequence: TGCGCCAGCAGCCACCAGGGGAGGGGTGAGCAGTTCTTC. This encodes CASSHQGRGEQFF.

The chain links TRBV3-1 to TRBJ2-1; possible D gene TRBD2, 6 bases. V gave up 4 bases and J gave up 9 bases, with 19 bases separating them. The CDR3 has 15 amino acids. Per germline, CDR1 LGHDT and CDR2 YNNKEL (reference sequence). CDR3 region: CASSPPRTRRAEQFF. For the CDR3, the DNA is TGTGCCAGCAGCCCTCCCCGGACCCGGAGGGCTGAGCAGTTCTTC.

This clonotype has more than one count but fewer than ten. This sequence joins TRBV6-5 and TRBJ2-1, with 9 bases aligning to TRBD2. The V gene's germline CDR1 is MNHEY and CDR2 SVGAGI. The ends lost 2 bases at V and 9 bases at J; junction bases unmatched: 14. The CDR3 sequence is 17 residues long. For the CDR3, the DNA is TGTGCCAGCAGTTACCCGAGGACTAGCGCGTCCCGGGGTGAGCAGTTCTTC. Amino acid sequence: CASSYPRTSASRGEQFF.

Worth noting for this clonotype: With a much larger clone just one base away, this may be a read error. For the CDR3, the DNA is TGTGCCAGCAGCCTCGGACTAGCGGGAGGTTCCAATGAGCAGTTCTTC. The encoded protein is CASSLGLAGGSNEQFF. The V gene is TRBV7-2, the J gene TRBJ2-1; TRBD2 matches 14 bases. Germline CDR1 and CDR2: SGHTA and FQGNSA. Losses at the gene ends were 5 bases for V and 6 bases for J; bases not matched to a gene: 6. The CDR3 consists of 16 residues.

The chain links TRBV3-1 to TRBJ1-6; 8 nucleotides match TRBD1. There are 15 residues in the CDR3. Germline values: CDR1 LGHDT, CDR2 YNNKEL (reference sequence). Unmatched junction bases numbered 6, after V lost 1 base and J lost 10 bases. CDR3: CASSQGTGYGSPLHF. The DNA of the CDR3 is TGTGCCAGCAGCCAAGGGACAGGGTACGGGTCACCCCTCCACTTT.

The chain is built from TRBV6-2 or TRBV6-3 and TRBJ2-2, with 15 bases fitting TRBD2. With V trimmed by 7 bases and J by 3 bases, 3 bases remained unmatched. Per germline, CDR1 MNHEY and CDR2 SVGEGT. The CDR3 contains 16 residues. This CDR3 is CASKGLAGGDTGELFF. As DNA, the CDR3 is TGTGCCAGCAAGGGACTAGCGGGGGGCGACACCGGGGAGCTGTTTTTT.

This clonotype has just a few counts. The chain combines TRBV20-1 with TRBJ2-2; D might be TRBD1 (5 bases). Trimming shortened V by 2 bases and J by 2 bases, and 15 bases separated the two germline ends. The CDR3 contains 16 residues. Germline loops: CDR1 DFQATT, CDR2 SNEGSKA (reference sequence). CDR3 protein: CSARSSKGANTGELFF. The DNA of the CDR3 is TGCAGTGCTAGATCCTCCAAAGGGGCCAACACCGGGGAGCTGTTTTTT.

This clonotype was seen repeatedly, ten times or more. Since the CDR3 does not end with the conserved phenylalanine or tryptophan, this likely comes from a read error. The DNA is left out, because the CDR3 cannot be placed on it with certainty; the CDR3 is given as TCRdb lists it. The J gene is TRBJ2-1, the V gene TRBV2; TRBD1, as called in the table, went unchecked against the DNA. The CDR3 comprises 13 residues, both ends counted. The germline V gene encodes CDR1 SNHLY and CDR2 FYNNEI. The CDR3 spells CASSSGPTRARVI.

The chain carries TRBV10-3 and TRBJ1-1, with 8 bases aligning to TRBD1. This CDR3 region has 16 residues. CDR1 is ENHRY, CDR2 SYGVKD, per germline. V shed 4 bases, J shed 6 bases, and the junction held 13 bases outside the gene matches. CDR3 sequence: CAISAELRGREAEAFF. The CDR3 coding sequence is TGTGCCATCAGTGCCGAACTCAGGGGGCGCGAGGCTGAAGCTTTCTTT.

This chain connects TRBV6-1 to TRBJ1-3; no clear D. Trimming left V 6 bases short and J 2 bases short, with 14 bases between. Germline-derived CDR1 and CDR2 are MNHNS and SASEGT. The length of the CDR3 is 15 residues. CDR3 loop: CASSPRQAPGNTIYF. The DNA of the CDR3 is TGTGCCAGCAGCCCAAGGCAGGCCCCTGGAAACACCATATATTTT.

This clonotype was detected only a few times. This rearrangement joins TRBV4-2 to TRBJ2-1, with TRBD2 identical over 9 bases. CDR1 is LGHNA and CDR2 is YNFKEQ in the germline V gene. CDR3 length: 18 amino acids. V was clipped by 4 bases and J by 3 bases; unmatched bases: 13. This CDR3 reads CASSPQAKSGRLYNEQFF. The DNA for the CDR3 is TGTGCCAGCAGCCCTCAAGCGAAAAGCGGGAGGCTCTACAATGAGCAGTTCTTC.

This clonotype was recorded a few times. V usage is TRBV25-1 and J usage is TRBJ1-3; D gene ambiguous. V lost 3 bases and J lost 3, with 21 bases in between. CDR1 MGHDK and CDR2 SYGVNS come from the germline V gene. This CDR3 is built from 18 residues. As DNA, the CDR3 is TGTGCCAGCAGTGATCAAAGCGCCGGCTTTAGGATTGGAAACACCATATATTTT. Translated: CASSDQSAGFRIGNTIYF.

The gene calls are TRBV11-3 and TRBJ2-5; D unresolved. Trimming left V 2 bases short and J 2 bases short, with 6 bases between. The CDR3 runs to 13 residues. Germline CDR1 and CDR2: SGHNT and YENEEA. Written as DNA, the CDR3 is TGTGCCAGCAGCTTAAAGGATCAAGAGACCCAGTACTTC. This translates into CASSLKDQETQYF.

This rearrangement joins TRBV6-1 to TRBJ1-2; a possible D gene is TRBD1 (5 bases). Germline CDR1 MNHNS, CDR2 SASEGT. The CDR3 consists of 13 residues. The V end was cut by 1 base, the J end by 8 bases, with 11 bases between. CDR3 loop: CASSEGRERGYTF. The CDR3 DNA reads TGTGCCAGCAGTGAAGGCAGGGAAAGGGGCTACACCTTC.

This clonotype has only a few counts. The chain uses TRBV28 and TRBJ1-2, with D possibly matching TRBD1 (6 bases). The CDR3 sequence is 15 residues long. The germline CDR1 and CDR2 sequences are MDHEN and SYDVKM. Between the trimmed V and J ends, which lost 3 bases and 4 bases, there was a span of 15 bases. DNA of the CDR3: TGTGCCAGCAGTTTTGTGCAGGGGACTTCCTATGGCTACACCTTC. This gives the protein CASSFVQGTSYGYTF.